This T cell receptor (beta chain) derives from a study of blood T cells in healthy people across ages. Per germline, CDR1 SQVTM and CDR2 ANQGSEA. Trimming stripped 4 bases from V and 2 bases from J, with 5 bases between. The length of the CDR3 is 12 residues. The use of a sample-barcoded 5' primer and a J-beta primer mix characterized a second PCR of roughly 7 to 12 cycles. MiXCR, applied by TCRdb to the 5' RACE reads, yields one record per CDR3 protein. The sample consists of approximately 800,000 distinct CDR3 sequences, 20% to 25% of them appearing once. This same sample was also taken into another study, of T cells of mothers and their children.

The sample was blood. The receptor's source is a boy between 10 and 17 years old in good health. This chain links TRBV29-1 with TRBJ2-2; D uncertain. The CDR3: CSVGGNTGELFF. The DNA of the CDR3 is TGCAGCGTTGGAGGTAACACCGGGGAGCTGTTTTTT.